One sample yielded the 9 T cell receptor beta chains listed below, sequenced in a study of T cell repertoires in cytomegalovirus infection. Via MiXCR, TCRdb re-called the reads, giving one row per CDR3 protein. Among 80,000 or so distinct CDR3 sequences listed, roughly a quarter were seen once. No antigen has been identified for these receptors. The source material was CD8+ T cells from cultured PBMCs, sampled from culture after CMV antigen stimulation. The receptors derive from a human donor in good health (CMV status not recorded). Some clones in this sample may be carry-over from other donors' samples.

V and J are TRBV5-6 and TRBJ1-1; TRBD1 aligns across 8 bases. Germline trimming cut 4 bases from V and 3 bases from J; bases unmatched to any gene: 8. The CDR3 runs to 15 residues. Germline loops: CDR1 SGHDT, CDR2 YYEEEE. The DNA of the CDR3 is TGTGCCAGCAGCGTCTCCGGGACAGGACACACTGAAGCTTTCTTT. It encodes CASSVSGTGHTEAFF.

Ten or more counts support this clonotype. The chain links TRBV12-3 or TRBV12-4 to TRBJ1-2, with 10 bases lining up with TRBD1. The CDR3 sequence is 15 residues long. Losses at the gene ends were 6 bases for V and 6 bases for J; bases not matched to a gene: 10. The CDR3 loop is CASRLTGGAGNGYTF. The DNA of the CDR3 is TGTGCCAGCAGGTTGACAGGGGGCGCCGGGAATGGCTACACCTTC.

This chain connects TRBV6-1 to TRBJ1-1; D might be TRBD1 (6 bases). The CDR3 spans 12 residues. Per the germline V gene, CDR1 is MNHNS and CDR2 is SASEGT. V lost 3 bases to trimming and J lost 9 bases, with 11 bases between them. CDR3 protein: CASSDTGTQAFF. In DNA form, the CDR3 reads TGTGCCAGCAGTGACACCGGGACACAAGCTTTCTTT.

This clonotype has more than one count but fewer than ten. The chain employs TRBV9 and TRBJ1-1; TRBD1 might be the D (5 bases). Germline loops: CDR1 SGDLS, CDR2 YYNGEE. V was trimmed by 3 bases and J by 0 bases, leaving 15 bases between them. This CDR3 contains 16 residues. CDR3 sequence reads: CASSAGDGTLNTEAFF. CDR3 sequence (DNA): TGTGCCAGCAGCGCTGGGGACGGCACCCTGAACACTGAAGCTTTCTTT.

The table lists this clonotype with many counts. This sequence joins TRBV7-2 and TRBJ2-7, with 9 bases that match TRBD1. Per the germline V gene, CDR1 is SGHTA and CDR2 is FQGNSA. The CDR3 covers 13 residues. J lost 7 bases, V lost 5 bases, and 6 bases had no gene match. Here the CDR3 reads CASSHYDRGEQYF. Here the CDR3 DNA reads TGTGCCAGCAGCCATTACGACAGGGGGGAGCAGTACTTC.

V gene TRBV5-6 combines with J gene TRBJ1-1; TRBD1 is a possible D gene (6 bases). V shed 0 bases and J shed 5 bases, with 11 bases lying between them. The CDR3 totals 14 residues. Germline CDR1 and CDR2: SGHDT and YYEEEE. This CDR3 reads CASSLARGRTEAFF. As DNA, the CDR3 is TGTGCCAGCAGCTTGGCCAGGGGAAGGACTGAAGCTTTCTTT.

This clonotype was counted a few times. This rearrangement joins TRBV28 to TRBJ2-3, with TRBD2 matching over 9 bases. After removal of 7 bases from V and 2 bases from J, the junction contained 4 bases not matched to a gene. The CDR3 length is 14 residues. Per germline, CDR1 MDHEN and CDR2 SYDVKM. This CDR3 reads CASTERGDTDTQYF. CDR3 bases: TGTGCCAGCACGGAGCGGGGGGACACAGATACGCAGTATTTT.

This clonotype was observed a few times. The J gene is TRBJ2-3, the V gene TRBV6-2 or TRBV6-3, with D possibly matching TRBD1 (5 bases). The length of the CDR3 is 13 residues. Deletions cut 6 bases from V and 0 bases from J, with 7 bases between. Germline V gene data show CDR1 as MNHEY and CDR2 as SVGEGT. This CDR3 is CASSQGSTDTQYF. Here the CDR3 DNA reads TGTGCCAGCAGCCAGGGTAGCACAGATACGCAGTATTTT.

This clonotype was seen only a few times. The chain couples TRBV11-1 to TRBJ2-2; weak D call: TRBD1 (5 bases). This CDR3 spans 16 amino acids. V was cut by 3 bases and J by 1 base, with 12 bases left in between. In germline, CDR1 is SGHAT, CDR2 FQDESV (reference sequence). The CDR3 is CASSLMDTVNTGELFF. The DNA of the CDR3 is TGTGCCAGCAGCTTGATGGACACGGTGAACACCGGGGAGCTGTTTTTT.